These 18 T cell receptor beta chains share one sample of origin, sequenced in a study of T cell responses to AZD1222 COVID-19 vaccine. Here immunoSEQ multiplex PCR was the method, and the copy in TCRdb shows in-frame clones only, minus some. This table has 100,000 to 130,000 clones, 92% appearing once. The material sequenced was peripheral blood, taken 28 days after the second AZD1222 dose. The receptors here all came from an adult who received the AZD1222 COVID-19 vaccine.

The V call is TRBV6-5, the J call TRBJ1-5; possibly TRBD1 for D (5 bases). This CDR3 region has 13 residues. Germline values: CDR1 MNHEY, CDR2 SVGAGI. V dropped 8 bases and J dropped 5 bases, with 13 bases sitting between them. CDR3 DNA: TGTGCCAGCGGGGCAGGGACCTATCAGCCCCAGCATTTT. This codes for CASGAGTYQPQHF.

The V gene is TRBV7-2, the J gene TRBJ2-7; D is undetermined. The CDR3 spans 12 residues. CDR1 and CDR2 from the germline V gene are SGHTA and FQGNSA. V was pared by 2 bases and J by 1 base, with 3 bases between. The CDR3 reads CASSLRSYEQYF. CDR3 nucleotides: TGTGCCAGCAGCTTAAGGTCCTACGAGCAGTACTTC. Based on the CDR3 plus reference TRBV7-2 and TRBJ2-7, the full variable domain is GAGVSQSPSNKVTEKGKDVELRCDPISGHTALYWYRQSLGQGLEFLIYFQGNSAPDKSGLPSDRFSAERTGGSVSTLTIQRTQQEDSAVYLCASSLRSYEQYFGPGTRLTVT.

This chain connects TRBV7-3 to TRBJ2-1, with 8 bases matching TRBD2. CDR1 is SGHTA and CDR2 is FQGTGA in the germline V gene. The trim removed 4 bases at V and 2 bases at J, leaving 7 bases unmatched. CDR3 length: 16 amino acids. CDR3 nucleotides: TGTGCCAGCAGCTCCGCTGCGGGGGGCACCTACAATGAGCAGTTCTTC. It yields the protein CASSSAAGGTYNEQFF.

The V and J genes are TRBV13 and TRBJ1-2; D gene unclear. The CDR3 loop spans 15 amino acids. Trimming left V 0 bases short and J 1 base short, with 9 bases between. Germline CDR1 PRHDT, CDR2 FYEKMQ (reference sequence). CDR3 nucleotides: TGTGCCAGCAGCTTAGGAACGGGGAATAACTATGGCTACACCTTC. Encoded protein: CASSLGTGNNYGYTF.

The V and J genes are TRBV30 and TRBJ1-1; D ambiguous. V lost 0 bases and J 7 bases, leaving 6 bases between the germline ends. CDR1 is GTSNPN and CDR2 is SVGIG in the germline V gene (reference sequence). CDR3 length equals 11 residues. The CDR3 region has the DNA TGTGCCTGGAGTGTTTTTTATGAAGCTTTCTTT. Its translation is CAWSVFYEAFF.

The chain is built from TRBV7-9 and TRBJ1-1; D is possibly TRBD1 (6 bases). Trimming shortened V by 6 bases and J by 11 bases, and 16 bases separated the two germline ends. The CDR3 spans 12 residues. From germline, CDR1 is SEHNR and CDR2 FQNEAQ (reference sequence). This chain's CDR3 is CASSPGVMGAFF. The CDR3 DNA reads TGTGCCAGCAGTCCAGGGGTAATGGGGGCTTTCTTT.

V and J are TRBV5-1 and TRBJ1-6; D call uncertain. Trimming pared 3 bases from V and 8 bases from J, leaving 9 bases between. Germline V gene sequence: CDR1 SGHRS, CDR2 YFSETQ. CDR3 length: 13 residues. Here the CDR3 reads CASSSATDSPLHF. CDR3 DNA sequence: TGCGCCAGCAGCTCTGCAACCGATTCACCCCTCCACTTT.

CDR3 sequence reads: CASSIAGHPEAFF. CDR3 DNA: TGTGCCAGTAGTATAGCGGGACACCCTGAAGCTTTCTTT. This chain joins TRBV19 and TRBJ1-1; D might be TRBD1 (6 bases). The germline V gene has CDR1 LNHDA and CDR2 SQIVND (reference sequence). The V end lost 1 base, the J end lost 6 bases, and 9 bases lay between the germline ends. The CDR3 spans 13 residues.

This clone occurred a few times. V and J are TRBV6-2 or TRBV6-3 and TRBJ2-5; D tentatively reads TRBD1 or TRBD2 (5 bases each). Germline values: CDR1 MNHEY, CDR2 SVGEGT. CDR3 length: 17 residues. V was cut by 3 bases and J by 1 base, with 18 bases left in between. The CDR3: CASSYNPRGTPQETQYF. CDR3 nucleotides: TGTGCCAGCAGTTATAATCCCCGAGGGACCCCCCAAGAGACCCAGTACTTC.

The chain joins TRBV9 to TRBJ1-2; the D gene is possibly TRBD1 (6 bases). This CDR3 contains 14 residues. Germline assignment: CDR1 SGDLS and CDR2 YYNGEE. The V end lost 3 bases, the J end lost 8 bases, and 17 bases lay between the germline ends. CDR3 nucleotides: TGTGCCAGCAGCGGGCAGGGGAGGGCCTCCGGCTACACCTTC. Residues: CASSGQGRASGYTF. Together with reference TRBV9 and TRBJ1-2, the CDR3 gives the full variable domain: DSGVTQTPKHLITATGQRVTLRCSPRSGDLSVYWYQQSLDQGLQFLIQYYNGEERAKGNILERFSAQQFPDLHSELNLSSLELGDSALYFCASSGQGRASGYTFGSGTRLTVV.

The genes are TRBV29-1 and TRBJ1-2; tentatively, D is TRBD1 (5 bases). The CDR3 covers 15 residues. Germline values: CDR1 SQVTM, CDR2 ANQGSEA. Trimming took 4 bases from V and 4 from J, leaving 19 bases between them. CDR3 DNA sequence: TGCAGCGTTGCGGCAGGGTCCTCCGGAGGCTATGGCTACACCTTC. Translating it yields CSVAAGSSGGYGYTF.

As DNA, the CDR3 is TGCGCCAGCAGCTTGTTAGGCCAGGACCCCTACGAGCAGTACTTC. Amino acids: CASSLLGQDPYEQYF. This rearrangement joins TRBV5-1 to TRBJ2-7, with D hard to call. The CDR3 contains 15 residues. Trimming cost V 1 base and J 2 bases, with 13 bases left between them. Germline V gives CDR1 SGHRS, CDR2 YFSETQ.

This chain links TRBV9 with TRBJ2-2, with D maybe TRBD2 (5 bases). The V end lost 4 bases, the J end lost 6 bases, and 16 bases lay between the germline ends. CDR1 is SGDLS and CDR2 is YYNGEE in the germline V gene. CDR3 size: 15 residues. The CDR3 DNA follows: TGTGCCAGCAGCCCAGACCCGGGAAGTGCCGGGGAGCTGTTTTTT. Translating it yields CASSPDPGSAGELFF.

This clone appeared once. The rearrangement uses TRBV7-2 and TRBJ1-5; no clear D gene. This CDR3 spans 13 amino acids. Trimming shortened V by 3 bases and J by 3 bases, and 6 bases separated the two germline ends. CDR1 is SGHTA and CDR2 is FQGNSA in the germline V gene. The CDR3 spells CASSFETNQPQHF. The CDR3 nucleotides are TGTGCCAGCAGCTTTGAGACCAATCAGCCCCAGCATTTT.

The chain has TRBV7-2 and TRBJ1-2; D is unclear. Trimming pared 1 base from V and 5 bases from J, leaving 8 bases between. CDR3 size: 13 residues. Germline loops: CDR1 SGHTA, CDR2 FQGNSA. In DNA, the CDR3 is TGTGCCAGCAGCTTAGGGCGGACTTATGGCTACACCTTC. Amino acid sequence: CASSLGRTYGYTF.

CDR3 region: CASLLDRVNEQFF. The DNA for the CDR3 is TGTGCCAGCCTCTTAGACAGGGTCAATGAGCAGTTCTTC. V usage is TRBV2 and J usage is TRBJ2-1; the match to TRBD1 covers 7 bases. The germline V gene has CDR1 SNHLY and CDR2 FYNNEI. The CDR3 spans 13 residues. J gave up 6 bases and V 8 bases, and 7 bases lay outside the gene matches.

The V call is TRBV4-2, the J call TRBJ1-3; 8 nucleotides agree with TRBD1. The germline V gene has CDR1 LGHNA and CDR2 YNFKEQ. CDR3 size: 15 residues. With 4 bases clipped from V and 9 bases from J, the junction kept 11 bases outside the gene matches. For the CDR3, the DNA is TGTGCCAGCAGCCTATCGGACAGGGTAACCCCCACCATATATTTT. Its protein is CASSLSDRVTPTIYF.

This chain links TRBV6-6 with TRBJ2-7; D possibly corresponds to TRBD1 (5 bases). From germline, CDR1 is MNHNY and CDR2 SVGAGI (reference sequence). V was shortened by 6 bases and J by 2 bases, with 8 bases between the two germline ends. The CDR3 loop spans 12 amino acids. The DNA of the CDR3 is TGTGCCAGCAGCGACAGAACCTACGAGCAGTACTTC. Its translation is CASSDRTYEQYF.